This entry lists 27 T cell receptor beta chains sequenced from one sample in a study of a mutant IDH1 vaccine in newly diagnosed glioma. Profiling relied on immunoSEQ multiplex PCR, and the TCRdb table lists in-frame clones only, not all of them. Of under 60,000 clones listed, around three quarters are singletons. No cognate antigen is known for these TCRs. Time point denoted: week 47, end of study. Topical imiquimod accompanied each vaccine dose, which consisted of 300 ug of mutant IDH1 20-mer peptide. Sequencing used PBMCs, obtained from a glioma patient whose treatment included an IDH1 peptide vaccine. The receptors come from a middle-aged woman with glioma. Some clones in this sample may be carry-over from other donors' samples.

The CDR3 region is CASSPNTKSETQYF. The CDR3 nucleotides read TGTGCCAGCTCACCAAACACCAAGTCGGAGACCCAGTACTTC. This chain links TRBV18 with TRBJ2-5, with D hard to call. V shed 2 bases and J shed 5 bases, with 12 bases lying between them. The CDR3 has 14 residues. CDR1 is KGHSH, CDR2 LQKENI, per germline.

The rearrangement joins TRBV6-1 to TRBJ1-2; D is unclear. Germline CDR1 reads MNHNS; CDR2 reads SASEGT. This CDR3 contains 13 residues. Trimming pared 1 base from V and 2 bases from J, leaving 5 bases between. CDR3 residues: CASSEDSNYGYTF. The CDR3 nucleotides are TGTGCCAGCAGTGAAGACAGCAACTATGGCTACACCTTC.

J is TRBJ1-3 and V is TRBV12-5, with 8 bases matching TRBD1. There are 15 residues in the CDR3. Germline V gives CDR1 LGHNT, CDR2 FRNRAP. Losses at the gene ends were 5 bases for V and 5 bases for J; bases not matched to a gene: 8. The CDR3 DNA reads TGTGCTAGTGGTACACCACAGGGGGATAGAAACACCATATATTTT. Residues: CASGTPQGDRNTIYF. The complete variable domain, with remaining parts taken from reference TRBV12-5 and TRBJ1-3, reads DARVTQTPRHKVTEMGQEVTMRCQPILGHNTVFWYRQTMMQGLELLAYFRNRAPLDDSGMPKDRFSAEMPDATLATLKIQPSEPRDSAVYFCASGTPQGDRNTIYFGEGSWLTVV.

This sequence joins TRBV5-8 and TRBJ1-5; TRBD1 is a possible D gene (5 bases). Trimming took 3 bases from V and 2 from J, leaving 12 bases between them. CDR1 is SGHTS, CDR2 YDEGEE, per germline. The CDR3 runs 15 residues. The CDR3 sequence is CASSWDGGGNQPQHF. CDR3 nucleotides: TGTGCCAGCAGCTGGGACGGGGGAGGCAATCAGCCCCAGCATTTT.

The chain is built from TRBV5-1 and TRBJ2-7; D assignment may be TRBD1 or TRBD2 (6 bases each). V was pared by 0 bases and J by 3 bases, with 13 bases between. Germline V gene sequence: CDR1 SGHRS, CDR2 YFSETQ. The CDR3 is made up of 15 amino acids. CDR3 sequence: CASSLGGGLVYEQYF. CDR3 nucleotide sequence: TGCGCCAGCAGCTTGGGAGGGGGGCTTGTCTACGAGCAGTACTTC. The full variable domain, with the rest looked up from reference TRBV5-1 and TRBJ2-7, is KAGVTQTPRYLIKTRGQQVTLSCSPISGHRSVSWYQQTPGQGLQFLFEYFSETQRNKGNFPGRFSGRQFSNSRSEMNVSTLELGDSALYLCASSLGGGLVYEQYFGPGTRLTVT.

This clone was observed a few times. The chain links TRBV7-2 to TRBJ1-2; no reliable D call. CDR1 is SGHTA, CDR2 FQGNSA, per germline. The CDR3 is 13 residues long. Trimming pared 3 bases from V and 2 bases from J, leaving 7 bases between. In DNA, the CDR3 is TGTGCCAGCAGCTTTTGGCAGAACTATGGCTACACCTTC. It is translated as CASSFWQNYGYTF.

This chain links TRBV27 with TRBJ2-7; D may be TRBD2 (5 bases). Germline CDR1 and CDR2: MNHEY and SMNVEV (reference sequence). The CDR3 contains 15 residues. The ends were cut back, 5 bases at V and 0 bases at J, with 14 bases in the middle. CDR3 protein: CASSPLWRFSYEQYF. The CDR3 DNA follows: TGTGCCAGCAGTCCCTTATGGAGGTTCTCCTACGAGCAGTACTTC.

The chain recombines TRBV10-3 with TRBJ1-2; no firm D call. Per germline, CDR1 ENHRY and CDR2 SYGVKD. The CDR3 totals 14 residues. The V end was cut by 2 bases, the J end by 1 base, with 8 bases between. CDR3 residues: CAISEISSNYGYTF. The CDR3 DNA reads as TGTGCCATCAGTGAGATAAGCAGTAACTATGGCTACACCTTC.

The CDR3 is CASSQGQDPRATEAFF. In DNA form, the CDR3 reads TGCGCCAGCAGCCAAGGACAGGACCCAAGGGCCACTGAAGCTTTCTTT. The V and J genes are TRBV4-3 and TRBJ1-1; TRBD1 might be the D (6 bases). Trimming removed 1 base from V and 4 bases from J, with 16 bases in between. The CDR3 has 16 amino acids. CDR1 LGHNA and CDR2 YSLEER come from the germline V gene.

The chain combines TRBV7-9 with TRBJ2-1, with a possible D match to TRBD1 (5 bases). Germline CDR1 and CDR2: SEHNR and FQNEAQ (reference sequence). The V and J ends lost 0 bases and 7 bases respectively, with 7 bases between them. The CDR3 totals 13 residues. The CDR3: CASSLAQGNEQFF. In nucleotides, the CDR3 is TGTGCCAGCAGCTTAGCGCAGGGAAATGAGCAGTTCTTC.

CDR3 in amino acids: CASSYGTGGVGNTIYF. The CDR3 coding sequence is TGTGCCAGCAGTTACGGCACAGGGGGGGTTGGAAACACCATATATTTT. The chain uses TRBV6-6 and TRBJ1-3; 8 nucleotides line up with TRBD1. The CDR3 is made up of 16 amino acids. V lost 2 bases to trimming and J lost 3 bases; unmatched junction nucleotides: 6. CDR1 is MNHNY, CDR2 SVGAGI, per germline (reference sequence).

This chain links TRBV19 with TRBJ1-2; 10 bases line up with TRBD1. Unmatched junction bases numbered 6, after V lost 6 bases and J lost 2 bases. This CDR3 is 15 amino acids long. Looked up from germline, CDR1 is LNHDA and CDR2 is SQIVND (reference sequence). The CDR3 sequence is CASRPAGQGNYGYTF. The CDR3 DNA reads TGTGCCAGTAGGCCCGCGGGACAGGGGAACTATGGCTACACCTTC.

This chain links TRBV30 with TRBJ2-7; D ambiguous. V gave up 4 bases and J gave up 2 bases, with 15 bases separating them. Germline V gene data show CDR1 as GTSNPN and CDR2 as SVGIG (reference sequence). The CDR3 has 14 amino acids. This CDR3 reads CAWTPRLEPYEQYF. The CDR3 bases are TGTGCCTGGACCCCCCGCCTGGAACCCTACGAGCAGTACTTC. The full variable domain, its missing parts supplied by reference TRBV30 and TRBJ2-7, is SQTIHQWPATLVQPVGSPLSLECTVEGTSNPNLYWYRQAAGRGLQLLFYSVGIGQISSEVPQNLSASRPQDRQFILSSKKLLLSDSGFYLCAWTPRLEPYEQYFGPGTRLTVT.

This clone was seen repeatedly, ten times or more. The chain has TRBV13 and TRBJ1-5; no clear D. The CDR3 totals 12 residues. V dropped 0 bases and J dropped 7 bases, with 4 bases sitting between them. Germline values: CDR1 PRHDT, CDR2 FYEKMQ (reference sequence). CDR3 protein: CASSLGGQPQHF. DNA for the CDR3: TGTGCCAGCAGCTTAGGGGGACAGCCCCAGCATTTT. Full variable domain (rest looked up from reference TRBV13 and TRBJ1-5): AAGVIQSPRHLIKEKRETATLKCYPIPRHDTVYWYQQGPGQDPQFLISFYEKMQSDKGSIPDRFSAQQFSDYHSELNMSSLELGDSALYFCASSLGGQPQHFGDGTRLSIL.

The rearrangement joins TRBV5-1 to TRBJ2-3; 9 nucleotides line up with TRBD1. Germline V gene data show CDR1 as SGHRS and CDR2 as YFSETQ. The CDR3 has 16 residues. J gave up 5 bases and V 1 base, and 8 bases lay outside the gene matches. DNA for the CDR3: TGCGCCAGCAGCTTGTTCGGGACAGGGTCGGGAGATACGCAGTATTTT. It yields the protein CASSLFGTGSGDTQYF. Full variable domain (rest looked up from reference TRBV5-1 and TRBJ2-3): KAGVTQTPRYLIKTRGQQVTLSCSPISGHRSVSWYQQTPGQGLQFLFEYFSETQRNKGNFPGRFSGRQFSNSRSEMNVSTLELGDSALYLCASSLFGTGSGDTQYFGPGTRLTVL.

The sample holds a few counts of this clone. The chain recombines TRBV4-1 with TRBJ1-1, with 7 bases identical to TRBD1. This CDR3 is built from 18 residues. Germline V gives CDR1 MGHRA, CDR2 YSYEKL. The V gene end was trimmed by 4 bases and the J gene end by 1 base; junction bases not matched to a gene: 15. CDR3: CASSLGRQAGGSNTEAFF. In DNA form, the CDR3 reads TGCGCCAGCAGCCTAGGGCGGCAGGCAGGGGGTTCGAACACTGAAGCTTTCTTT.

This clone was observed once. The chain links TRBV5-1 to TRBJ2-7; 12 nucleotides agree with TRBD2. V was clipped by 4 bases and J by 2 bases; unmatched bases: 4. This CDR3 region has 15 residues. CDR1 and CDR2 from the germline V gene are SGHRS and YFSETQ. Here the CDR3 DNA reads TGCGCCAGCAGCACTAGGACTAGCGGGGCCTACGAGCAGTACTTC. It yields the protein CASSTRTSGAYEQYF.

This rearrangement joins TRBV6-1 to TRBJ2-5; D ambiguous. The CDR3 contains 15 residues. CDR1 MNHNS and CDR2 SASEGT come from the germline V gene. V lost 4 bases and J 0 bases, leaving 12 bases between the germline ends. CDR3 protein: CASSGKTAHQETQYF. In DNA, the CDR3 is TGTGCCAGCAGTGGGAAGACTGCCCACCAAGAGACCCAGTACTTC.

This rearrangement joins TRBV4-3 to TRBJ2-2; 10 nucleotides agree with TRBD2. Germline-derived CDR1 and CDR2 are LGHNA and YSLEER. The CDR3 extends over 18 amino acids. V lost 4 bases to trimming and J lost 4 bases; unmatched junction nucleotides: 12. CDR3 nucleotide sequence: TGCGCCAGCAGCCGGGGAGACGCTAGCGGGGGAATCACCGGGGAGCTGTTTTTT. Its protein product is CASSRGDASGGITGELFF.

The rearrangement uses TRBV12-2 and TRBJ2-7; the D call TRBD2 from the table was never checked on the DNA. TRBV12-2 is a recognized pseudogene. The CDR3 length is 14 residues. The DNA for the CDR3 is TGTGCAAGTCGTCCCACTAGCGGGGGAGACGAGCAGTACTTC. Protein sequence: CASRPTSGGDEQYF.

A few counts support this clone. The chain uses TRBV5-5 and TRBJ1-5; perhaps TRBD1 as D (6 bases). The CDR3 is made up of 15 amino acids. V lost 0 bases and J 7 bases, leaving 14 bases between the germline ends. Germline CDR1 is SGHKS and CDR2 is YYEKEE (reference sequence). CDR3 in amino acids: CASSLVGGQDQPQHF. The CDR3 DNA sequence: TGTGCCAGCAGCTTGGTCGGGGGCCAAGACCAGCCCCAGCATTTT.

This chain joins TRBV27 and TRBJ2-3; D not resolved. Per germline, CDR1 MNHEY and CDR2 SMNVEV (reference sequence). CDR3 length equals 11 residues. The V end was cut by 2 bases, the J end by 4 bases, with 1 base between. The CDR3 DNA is TGTGCCAGCAGTTTAGCAGATACGCAGTATTTT. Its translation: CASSLADTQYF.

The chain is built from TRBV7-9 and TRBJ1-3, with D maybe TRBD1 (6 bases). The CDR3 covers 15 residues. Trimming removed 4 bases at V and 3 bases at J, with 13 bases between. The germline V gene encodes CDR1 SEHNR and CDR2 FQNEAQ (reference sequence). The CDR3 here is CASSSRGSLGNTIYF. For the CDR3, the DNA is TGTGCCAGCAGCTCCAGGGGCTCTCTTGGAAACACCATATATTTT.

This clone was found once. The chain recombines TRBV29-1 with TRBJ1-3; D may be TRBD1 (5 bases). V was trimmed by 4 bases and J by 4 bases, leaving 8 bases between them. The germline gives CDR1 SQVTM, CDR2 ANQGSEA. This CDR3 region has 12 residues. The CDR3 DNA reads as TGCAGCGTTGGGGGGTTGGGAAACACCATATATTTT. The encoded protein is CSVGGLGNTIYF.

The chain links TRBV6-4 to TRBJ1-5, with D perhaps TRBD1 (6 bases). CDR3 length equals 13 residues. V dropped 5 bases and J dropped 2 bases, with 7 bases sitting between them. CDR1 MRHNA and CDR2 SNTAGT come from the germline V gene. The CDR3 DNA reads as TGTGCCAGCAGTCCAGGGGGCAATCAGCCCCAGCATTTT. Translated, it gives CASSPGGNQPQHF.

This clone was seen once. In DNA, the CDR3 is TGTGCCAGCAGCCCCATCTGGGGACAGGGTGCCTACGAGCAGTACTTC. Amino acids: CASSPIWGQGAYEQYF. The chain carries TRBV2 and TRBJ2-7, with TRBD1 identical over 9 bases. Germline V gene data show CDR1 as SNHLY and CDR2 as FYNNEI. The CDR3 runs to 16 residues. V dropped 6 bases and J dropped 2; count of bases not matched to a gene: 11. Drawing the rest from reference TRBV2 and TRBJ2-7, the complete variable domain is EPEVTQTPSHQVTQMGQEVILRCVPISNHLYFYWYRQILGQKVEFLVSFYNNEISEKSEIFDDQFSVERPDGSNFTLKIRSTKLEDSAMYFCASSPIWGQGAYEQYFGPGTRLTVT.

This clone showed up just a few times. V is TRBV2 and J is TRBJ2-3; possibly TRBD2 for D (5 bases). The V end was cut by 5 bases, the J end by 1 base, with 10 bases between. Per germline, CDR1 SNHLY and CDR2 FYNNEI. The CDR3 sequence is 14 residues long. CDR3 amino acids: CASSPRTGTDTQYF. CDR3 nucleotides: TGTGCCAGCAGTCCCCGGACTGGCACAGATACGCAGTATTTT.